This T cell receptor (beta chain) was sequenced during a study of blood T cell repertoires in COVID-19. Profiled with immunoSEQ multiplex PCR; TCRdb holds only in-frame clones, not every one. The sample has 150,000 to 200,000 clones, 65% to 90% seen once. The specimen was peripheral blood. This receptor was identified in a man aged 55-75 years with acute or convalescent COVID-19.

The CDR3 DNA sequence: TGTGCCAGCAGCCGAAAACAGGGGGATGGCTACACCTTC. Translating it yields CASSRKQGDGYTF. The V and J genes are TRBV11-1 and TRBJ1-2, with TRBD1 identical over 8 bases. The V segment lost 5 bases and the J segment 6 bases; nucleotides outside the gene matches: 5. Germline-derived CDR1 and CDR2 are SGHAT and FQDESV (reference sequence). CDR3 length: 13 amino acids.